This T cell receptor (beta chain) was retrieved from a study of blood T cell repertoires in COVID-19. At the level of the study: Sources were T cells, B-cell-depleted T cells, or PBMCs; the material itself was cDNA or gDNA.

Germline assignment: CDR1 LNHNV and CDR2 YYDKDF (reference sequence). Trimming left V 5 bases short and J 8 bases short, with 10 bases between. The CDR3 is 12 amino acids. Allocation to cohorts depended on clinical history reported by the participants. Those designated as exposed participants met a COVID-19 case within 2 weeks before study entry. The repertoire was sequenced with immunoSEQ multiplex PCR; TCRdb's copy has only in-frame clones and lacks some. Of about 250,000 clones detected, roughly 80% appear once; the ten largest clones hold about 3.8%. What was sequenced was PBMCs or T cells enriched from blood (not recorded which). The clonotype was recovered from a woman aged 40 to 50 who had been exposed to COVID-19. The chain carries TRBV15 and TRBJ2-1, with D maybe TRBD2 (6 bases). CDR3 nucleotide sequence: TGTGCCACCAGCGGAAGGAGGGATGAGCAGTTCTTC. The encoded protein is CATSGRRDEQFF.